This entry features one TCR beta chain sequence. CDR3 size: 14 residues. The V gene end was trimmed by 5 bases and the J gene end by 3 bases; junction bases not matched to a gene: 5. Per the germline V gene, CDR1 is GTSNPN and CDR2 is SVGIG (reference sequence). The PCR had 60 Vbeta and 13 Jbeta primers. Libraries were prepared by immunoSEQ multiplex PCR; TCRdb keeps only in-frame clonotypes and omits some of them. The table lists 100,000 to 150,000 clones, 77% of them singletons, with more than 10% in the top ten. This sample was taken from a study of cytomegalovirus exposure and HLA in healthy donors. Study information: Of fewer than 450 genotyped donors, roughly 86% clustered with self-reported Caucasian donors.

This clonotype was obtained from a woman aged 40 to 50 in good health and CMV-seropositive. The sample was PBMCs. This rearrangement joins TRBV30 to TRBJ2-7; 12 bases are a match to TRBD2. CDR3 DNA sequence: TGTGCCTGGGGGACTAGCGGGCCTATCTACGAGCAGTACTTC. Translated, it gives CAWGTSGPIYEQYF.